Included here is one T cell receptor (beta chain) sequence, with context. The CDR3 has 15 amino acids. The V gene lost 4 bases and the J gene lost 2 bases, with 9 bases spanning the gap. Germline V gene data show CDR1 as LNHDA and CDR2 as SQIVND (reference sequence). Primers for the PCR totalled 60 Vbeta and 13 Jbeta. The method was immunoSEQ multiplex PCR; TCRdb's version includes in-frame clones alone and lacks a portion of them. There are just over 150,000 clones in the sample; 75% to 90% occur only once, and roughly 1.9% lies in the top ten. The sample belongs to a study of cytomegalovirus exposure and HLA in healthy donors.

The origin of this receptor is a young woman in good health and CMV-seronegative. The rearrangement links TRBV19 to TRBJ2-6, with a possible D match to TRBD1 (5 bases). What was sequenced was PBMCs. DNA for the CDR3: TGTGCCAGTAGTACCAGGGTTGCTGGGGCCAACGTCCTGACTTTC. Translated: CASSTRVAGANVLTF. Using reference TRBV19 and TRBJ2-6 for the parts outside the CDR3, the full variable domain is DGGITQSPKYLFRKEGQNVTLSCEQNLNHDAMYWYRQDPGQGLRLIYYSQIVNDFQKGDIAEGYSVSREKKESFPLTVTSAQKNPTAFYLCASSTRVAGANVLTFGAGSRLTVL.